Reported below is one TCR beta chain. Its antigen is as yet unknown. The data are from a study of long-term antiretroviral therapy in people with HIV. The study, taken as a whole, reports: ART preceded a rise in diversity that nonetheless stayed lower than in transplant donor controls. Among HIV repertoires, CDR3 length ranges were narrower than those of controls. Drawn between the mid-2000s and the late 2010s, the blood was possibly obtained under older ART regimens.

The authors ran the immunoSEQ assay, v3.0, at survey level. Method: immunoSEQ multiplex PCR; TCRdb's copy keeps in-frame clones and lacks some. This table has about 32,000 clones, about 97% appearing once. From germline, CDR1 is SGHAT and CDR2 FQDESV (reference sequence). The CDR3 has 12 residues. This sequence was found in a man aged 25-45 years with HIV. Sequencing was performed on unsorted PBMCs, taken 7.6 years after starting antiretroviral therapy. J is TRBJ2-5 and V is TRBV11-1; a weak D match, TRBD1 (6 bases). The better agreement between TRBJ2-7 and the DNA end casts doubt on the J call. The CDR3 sequence is CASSFRGYEQYF. Here the CDR3 DNA reads TGTGCCAGCAGCTTCAGGGGCTACGAGCAGTACTTC.